Detailed here is one T cell receptor beta chain. The method was immunoSEQ multiplex PCR; TCRdb's version includes in-frame clones alone and lacks a portion of them. This table holds approximately 30,000 clones, 91% found once. The data were obtained in a study of T cell changes during pregnancy in multiple sclerosis. Germline CDR1 SEHNR, CDR2 FQNEAQ (reference sequence). The V gene lost 5 bases and the J gene lost 7 bases, with 12 bases spanning the gap. The length of the CDR3 is 12 residues. V usage is TRBV7-9 and J usage is TRBJ2-7; D unresolved. This material consisted of CD8+ T cells from peripheral blood mononuclear cells, taken in the second trimester of pregnancy. The sequence came from a female donor in good health, enrolled as a control in a pregnancy study. CDR3 bases: TGTGCCAGCAGCCCCGCTAGATTAGAGCAGTACTTC. Its protein product is CASSPARLEQYF.